This T cell receptor (beta chain) was captured by sequencing in a study of blood T cells in healthy people across ages. CDR3 length: 12 residues. Per germline, CDR1 SGHRS and CDR2 YFSETQ. V was shortened by 4 bases and J by 7 bases, with 12 bases between the two germline ends. Primed by a sample-barcoded 5' primer and a J-beta primer mix, a second PCR proceeded for 7 to 11 cycles. TCRdb analysed the 5' RACE reads with MiXCR anew, one entry per CDR3 protein. The sample consists of about a million distinct CDR3 sequences, about 48% of them appearing once. The rearrangement uses TRBV5-1 and TRBJ2-7; D remains ambiguous. Material: blood. This TCR came from a man aged 25-45 years in good health. In DNA form, the CDR3 reads TGCGCCAGCAGCGCGGCAGGAGAAGAGCAGTACTTC. As protein: CASSAAGEEQYF.